This entry lists 6 T cell receptor beta chains sequenced from one sample in a study of blood T cell repertoires in COVID-19. The protocol was immunoSEQ multiplex PCR, while the TCRdb copy is restricted to in-frame clones and leaves out a portion. The data hold about 59,000 clones, with roughly 91% observed a single time. Sequencing used peripheral blood. These receptors were obtained from a human donor in a cohort sampled during active COVID-19.

V is TRBV28 and J is TRBJ2-5; no definite D call. Germline V gene data show CDR1 as MDHEN and CDR2 as SYDVKM. The CDR3 has 14 residues. V was clipped by 5 bases and J by 6 bases, with 16 bases between them. The CDR3 here is CASSPPRDIQTQYF. CDR3 DNA sequence: TGTGCCAGCAGTCCCCCTCGAGACATCCAGACCCAGTACTTC.

This clone is a singleton in its sample. This chain joins TRBV3-1 (or the pseudogene TRBV3-2) and TRBJ1-2; D gene unclear. The CDR3 consists of 13 residues. The germline V gene has CDR1 LGHDT and CDR2 YNNKEL (reference sequence). Trimming cost V 3 bases and J 8 bases, with 13 bases left between them. The CDR3 reads CASSQISGKGYTF. The CDR3 DNA reads as TGTGCCAGCAGCCAGATATCGGGGAAAGGCTACACCTTC.

This CDR3 reads CASSLGSGVTGTDTQYF. The CDR3 DNA is TGTGCCAGCAGCTTGGGTAGCGGGGTAACAGGCACAGATACGCAGTATTTT. The rearrangement uses TRBV7-9 and TRBJ2-3, with TRBD2 matching over 8 bases. Unmatched junction bases numbered 9, after V lost 3 bases and J lost 1 base. Germline CDR1 and CDR2: SEHNR and FQNEAQ (reference sequence). This CDR3 is 17 amino acids long.

The chain is built from TRBV7-9 and TRBJ2-2; D is unclear. This CDR3 region has 14 residues. Germline assignment: CDR1 SEHNR and CDR2 FQNEAQ (reference sequence). Deletions cut 10 bases from V and 4 bases from J, with 16 bases between. The CDR3: CAIPRGPGTGELFF. The CDR3 DNA reads as TGTGCCATCCCCCGTGGTCCCGGCACCGGGGAGCTGTTTTTT.

This chain joins TRBV6-5 and TRBJ2-1; D might be TRBD2 (6 bases). Germline lookup yields CDR1 MNHEY and CDR2 SVGAGI. Trimming cost V 3 bases and J 7 bases, with 10 bases left between them. The CDR3 loop spans 13 amino acids. The CDR3 is CASSYGTRNEQFF. In DNA form, the CDR3 reads TGTGCCAGCAGTTATGGGACTCGTAATGAGCAGTTCTTC.

The chain couples TRBV28 to TRBJ2-5, with D unresolved. The germline CDR1 and CDR2 sequences are MDHEN and SYDVKM. CDR3 size: 14 residues. Trimming left V 3 bases short and J 2 bases short, with 10 bases between. CDR3 sequence (DNA): TGTGCCAGCAGTTTCGGGTCACTGCAAGAGACCCAGTACTTC. This translates into CASSFGSLQETQYF.